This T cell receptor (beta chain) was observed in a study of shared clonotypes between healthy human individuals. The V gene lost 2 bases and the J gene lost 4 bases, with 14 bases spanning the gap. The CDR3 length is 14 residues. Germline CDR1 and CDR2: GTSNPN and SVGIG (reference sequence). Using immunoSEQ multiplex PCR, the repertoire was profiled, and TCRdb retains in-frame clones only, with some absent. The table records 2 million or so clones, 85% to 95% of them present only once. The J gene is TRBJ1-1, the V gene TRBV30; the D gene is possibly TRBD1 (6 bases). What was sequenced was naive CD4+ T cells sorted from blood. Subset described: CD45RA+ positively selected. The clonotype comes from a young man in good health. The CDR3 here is CAWSWGAKGTEAFF. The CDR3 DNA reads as TGTGCCTGGAGTTGGGGGGCGAAGGGCACTGAAGCTTTCTTT.